This T cell receptor (beta chain) was sequenced for a study of response to subunit inactivated influenza vaccine. Overall study findings and caveats: A suggestion made by the authors is that each seasonal influenza vaccination recruits few new T cells.

Germline V gene data show CDR1 as SGHTA and CDR2 as FQGNSA. CDR3 size: 15 residues. V was clipped by 2 bases and J by 7 bases, with 17 bases between them. Regarding this clonotype: As yet, its antigen is unknown.

Each CDR3 protein gets one entry after TCRdb re-called the RT-PCR reads with MiXCR. The repertoire holds 600,000 to 850,000 distinct CDR3 sequences, with about 14% as singletons. This chain connects TRBV7-2 to TRBJ2-5; D may correspond to TRBD1 or TRBD2 (5 bases each). The sample in question was PBMCs from blood, obtained less than 15 days before vaccination. This TCR came from a man aged 45 to 65 who received an inactivated influenza vaccine. The CDR3 DNA is TGTGCCAGCAGCTTATATGAGGGGCTGCCCGGGACCCAGTACTTC. Encoded protein: CASSLYEGLPGTQYF.